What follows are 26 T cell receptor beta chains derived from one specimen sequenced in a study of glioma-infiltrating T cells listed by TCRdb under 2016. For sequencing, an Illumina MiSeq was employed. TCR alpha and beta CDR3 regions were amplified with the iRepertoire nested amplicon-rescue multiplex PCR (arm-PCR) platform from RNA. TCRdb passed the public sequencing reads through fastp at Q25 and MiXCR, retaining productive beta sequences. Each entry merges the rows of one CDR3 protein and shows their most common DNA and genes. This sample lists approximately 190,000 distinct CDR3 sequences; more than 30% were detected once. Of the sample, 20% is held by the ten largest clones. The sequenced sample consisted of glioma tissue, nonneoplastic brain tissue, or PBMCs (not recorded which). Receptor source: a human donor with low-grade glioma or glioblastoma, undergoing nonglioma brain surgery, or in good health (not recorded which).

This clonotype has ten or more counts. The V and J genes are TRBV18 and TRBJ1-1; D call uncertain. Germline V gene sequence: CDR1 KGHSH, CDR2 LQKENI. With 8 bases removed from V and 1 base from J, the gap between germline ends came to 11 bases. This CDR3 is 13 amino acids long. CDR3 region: CASAETANTEAFF. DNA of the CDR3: TGTGCCAGCGCAGAGACGGCGAACACTGAAGCTTTCTTT.

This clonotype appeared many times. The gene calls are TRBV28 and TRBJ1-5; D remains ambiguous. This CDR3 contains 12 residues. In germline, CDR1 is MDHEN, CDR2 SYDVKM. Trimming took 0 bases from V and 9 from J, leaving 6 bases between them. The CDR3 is CASSLWNLPQHF. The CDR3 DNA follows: TGTGCCAGCAGTTTATGGAACTTGCCCCAGCATTTT.

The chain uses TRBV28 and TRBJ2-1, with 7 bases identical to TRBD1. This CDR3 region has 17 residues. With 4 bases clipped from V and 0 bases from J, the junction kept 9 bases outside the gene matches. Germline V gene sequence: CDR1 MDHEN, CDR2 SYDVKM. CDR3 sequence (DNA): TGTGCCAGCAGTTCCCCGGGTGCAGGGGGCTCCTACAATGAGCAGTTCTTC. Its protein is CASSSPGAGGSYNEQFF.

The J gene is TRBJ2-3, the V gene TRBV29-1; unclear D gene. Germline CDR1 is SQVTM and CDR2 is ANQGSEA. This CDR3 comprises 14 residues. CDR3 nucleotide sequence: TGCATCCATATACCATGGCTTGGCACAGATACGCAGTATTTT. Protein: CIHIPWLGTDTQYF.

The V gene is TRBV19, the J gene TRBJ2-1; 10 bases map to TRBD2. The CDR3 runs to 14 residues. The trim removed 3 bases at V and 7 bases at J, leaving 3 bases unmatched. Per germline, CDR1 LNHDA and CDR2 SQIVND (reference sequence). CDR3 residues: CASSIQTSGNEQFF. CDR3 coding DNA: TGTGCCAGTAGTATCCAGACTAGCGGGAATGAGCAGTTCTTC.

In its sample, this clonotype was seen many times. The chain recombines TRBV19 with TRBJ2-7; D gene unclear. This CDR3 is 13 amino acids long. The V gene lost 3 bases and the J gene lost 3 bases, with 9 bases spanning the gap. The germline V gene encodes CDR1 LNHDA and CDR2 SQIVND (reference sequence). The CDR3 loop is CASSIGSGYEQYF. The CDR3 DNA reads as TGTGCCAGTAGTATCGGTTCAGGCTACGAGCAGTACTTC.

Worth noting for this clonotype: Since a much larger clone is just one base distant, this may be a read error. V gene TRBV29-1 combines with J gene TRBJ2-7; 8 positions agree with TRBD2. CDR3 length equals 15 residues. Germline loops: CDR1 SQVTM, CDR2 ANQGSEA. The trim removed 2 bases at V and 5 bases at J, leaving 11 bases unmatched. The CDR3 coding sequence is TGCAGCGTTGAACCAACGGGAGGGTATTTAAACGAGCAGTACTTC. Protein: CSVEPTGGYLNEQYF.

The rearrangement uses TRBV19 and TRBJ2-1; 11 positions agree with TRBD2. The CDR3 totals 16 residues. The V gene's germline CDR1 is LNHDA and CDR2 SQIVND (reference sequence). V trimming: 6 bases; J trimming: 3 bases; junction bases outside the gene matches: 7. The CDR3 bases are TGTGCCAGTAGCTCCCCAACTAGCGGGAGCTACAATGAGCAGTTCTTC. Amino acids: CASSSPTSGSYNEQFF.

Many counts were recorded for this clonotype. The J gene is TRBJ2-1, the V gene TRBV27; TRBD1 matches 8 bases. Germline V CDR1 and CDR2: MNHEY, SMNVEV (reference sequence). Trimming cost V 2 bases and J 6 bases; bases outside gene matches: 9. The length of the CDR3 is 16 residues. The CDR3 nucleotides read TGTGCCAGCAGTTTAGACGCGACAGGGGTTTTCAATGAGCAGTTCTTC. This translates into CASSLDATGVFNEQFF.

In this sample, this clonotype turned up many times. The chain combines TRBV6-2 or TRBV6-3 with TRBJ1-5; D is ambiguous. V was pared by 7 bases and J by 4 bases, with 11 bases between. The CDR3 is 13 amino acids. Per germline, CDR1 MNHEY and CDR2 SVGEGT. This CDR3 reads CASNIQRNQPQHF. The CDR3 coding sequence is TGTGCCAGCAATATTCAGCGAAATCAGCCCCAGCATTTT.

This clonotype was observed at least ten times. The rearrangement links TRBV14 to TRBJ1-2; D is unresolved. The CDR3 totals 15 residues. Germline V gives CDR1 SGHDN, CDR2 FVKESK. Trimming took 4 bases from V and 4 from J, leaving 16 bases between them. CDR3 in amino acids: CASSPYLGGTYGYTF. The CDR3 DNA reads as TGTGCCAGCAGCCCCTATTTAGGAGGAACCTATGGCTACACCTTC.

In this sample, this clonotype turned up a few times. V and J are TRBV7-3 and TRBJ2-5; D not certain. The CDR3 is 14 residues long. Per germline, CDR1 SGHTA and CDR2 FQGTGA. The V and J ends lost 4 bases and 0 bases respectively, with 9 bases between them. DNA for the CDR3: TGTGCCAGCAGCTCCGACCCCTACCAAGAGACCCAGTACTTC. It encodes CASSSDPYQETQYF.

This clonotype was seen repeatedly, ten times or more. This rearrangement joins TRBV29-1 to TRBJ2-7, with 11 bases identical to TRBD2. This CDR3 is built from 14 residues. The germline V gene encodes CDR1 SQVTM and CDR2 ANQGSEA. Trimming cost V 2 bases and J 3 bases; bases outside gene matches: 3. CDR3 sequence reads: CSVESLAGGYEQYF. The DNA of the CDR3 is TGCAGCGTTGAAAGTCTAGCGGGAGGCTACGAGCAGTACTTC.

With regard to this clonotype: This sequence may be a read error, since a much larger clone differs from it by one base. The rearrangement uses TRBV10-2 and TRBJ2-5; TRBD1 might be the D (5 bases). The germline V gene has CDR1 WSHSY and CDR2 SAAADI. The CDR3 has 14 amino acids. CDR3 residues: CASLEGVGREAQYF. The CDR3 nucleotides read TGCGCCAGCCTCGAAGGGGTAGGAAGAGAGGCCCAGTACTTC.

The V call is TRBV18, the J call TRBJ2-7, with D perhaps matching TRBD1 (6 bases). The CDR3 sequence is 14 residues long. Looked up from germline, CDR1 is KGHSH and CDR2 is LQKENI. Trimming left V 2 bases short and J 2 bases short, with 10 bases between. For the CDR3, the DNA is TGTGCCAGCTCACCATCAGGGGTAACCTACGAGCAGTACTTC. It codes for CASSPSGVTYEQYF.

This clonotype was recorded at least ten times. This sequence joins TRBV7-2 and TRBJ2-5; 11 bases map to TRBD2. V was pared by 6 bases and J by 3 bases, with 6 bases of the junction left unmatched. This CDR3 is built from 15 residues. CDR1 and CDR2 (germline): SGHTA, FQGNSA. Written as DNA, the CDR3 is TGTGCCAGCAGACTAACTAGCGGGAGTAAAGAGACCCAGTACTTC. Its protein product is CASRLTSGSKETQYF.

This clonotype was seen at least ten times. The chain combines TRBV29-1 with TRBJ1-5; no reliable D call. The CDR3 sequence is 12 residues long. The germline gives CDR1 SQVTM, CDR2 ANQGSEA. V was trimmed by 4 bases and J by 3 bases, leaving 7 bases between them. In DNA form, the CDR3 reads TGCAGCGTTGGGGATGTCAATCAGCCCCAGCATTTT. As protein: CSVGDVNQPQHF.

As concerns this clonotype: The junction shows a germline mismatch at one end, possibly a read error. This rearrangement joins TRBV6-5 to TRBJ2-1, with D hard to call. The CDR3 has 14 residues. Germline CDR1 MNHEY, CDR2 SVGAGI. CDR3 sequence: CASSPGKRHNEQLF. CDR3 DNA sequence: TGTGCCAGCAGTCCTGGAAAGCGACACAATGAGCAGCTCTTC.

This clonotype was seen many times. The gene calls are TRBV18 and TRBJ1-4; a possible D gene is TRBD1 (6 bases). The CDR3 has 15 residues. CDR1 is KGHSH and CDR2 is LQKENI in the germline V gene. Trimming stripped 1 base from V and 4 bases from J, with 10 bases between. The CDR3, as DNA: TGTGCCAGCTCACCACAAGAGGGACATAATGAAAAACTGTTTTTT. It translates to CASSPQEGHNEKLFF.

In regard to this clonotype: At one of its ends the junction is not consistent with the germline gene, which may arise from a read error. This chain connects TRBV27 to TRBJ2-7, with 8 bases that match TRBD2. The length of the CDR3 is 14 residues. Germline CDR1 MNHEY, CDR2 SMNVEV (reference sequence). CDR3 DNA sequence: TGTGCCAGCAAGAGAGCGGGAGCTACCTACGAGCACTACTTC. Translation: CASKRAGATYEHYF.

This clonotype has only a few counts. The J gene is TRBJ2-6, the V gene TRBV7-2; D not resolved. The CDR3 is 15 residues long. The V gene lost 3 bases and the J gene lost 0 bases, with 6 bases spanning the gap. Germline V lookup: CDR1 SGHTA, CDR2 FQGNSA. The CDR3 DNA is TGTGCCAGCAGCTTTCAGACCTCTGGGGCCAACGTCCTGACTTTC. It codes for CASSFQTSGANVLTF.

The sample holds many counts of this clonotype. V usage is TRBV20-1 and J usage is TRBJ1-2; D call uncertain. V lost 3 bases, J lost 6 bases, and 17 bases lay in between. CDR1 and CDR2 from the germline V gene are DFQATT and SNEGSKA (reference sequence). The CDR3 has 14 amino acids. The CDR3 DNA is TGCAGTGCTAGTTATCTGAGTCAGGAGGATGGCTACACCTTC. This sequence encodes CSASYLSQEDGYTF.

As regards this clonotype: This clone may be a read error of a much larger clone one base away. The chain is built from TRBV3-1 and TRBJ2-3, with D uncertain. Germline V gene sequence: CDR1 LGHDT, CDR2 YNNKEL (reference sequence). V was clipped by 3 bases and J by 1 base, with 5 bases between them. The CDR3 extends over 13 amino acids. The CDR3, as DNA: TGTGCCAGCAGCCATGAAGGCACAGATACGCAGTATTTT. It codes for CASSHEGTDTQYF.

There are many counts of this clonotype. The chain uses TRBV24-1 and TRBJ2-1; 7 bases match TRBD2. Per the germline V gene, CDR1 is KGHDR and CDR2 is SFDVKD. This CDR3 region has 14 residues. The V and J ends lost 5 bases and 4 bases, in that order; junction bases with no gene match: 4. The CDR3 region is CATSGRAGYNEQFF. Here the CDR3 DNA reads TGTGCCACCAGTGGCAGAGCGGGGTACAATGAGCAGTTCTTC.

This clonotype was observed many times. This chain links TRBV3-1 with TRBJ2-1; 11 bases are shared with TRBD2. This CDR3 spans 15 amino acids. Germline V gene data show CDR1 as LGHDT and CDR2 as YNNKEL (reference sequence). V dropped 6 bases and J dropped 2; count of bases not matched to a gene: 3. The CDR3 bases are TGTGCCAGCAGAACTAGCGGGAGCCCCTACAATGAGCAGTTCTTC. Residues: CASRTSGSPYNEQFF.

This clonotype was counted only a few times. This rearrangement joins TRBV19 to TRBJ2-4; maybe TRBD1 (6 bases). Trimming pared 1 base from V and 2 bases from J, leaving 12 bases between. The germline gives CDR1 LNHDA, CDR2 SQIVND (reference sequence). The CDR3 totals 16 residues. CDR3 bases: TGTGCCAGTAGTATAGGGCAGGGGCGCTCCAAAAACATTCAGTACTTC. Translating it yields CASSIGQGRSKNIQYF. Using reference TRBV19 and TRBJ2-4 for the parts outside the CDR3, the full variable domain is DGGITQSPKYLFRKEGQNVTLSCEQNLNHDAMYWYRQDPGQGLRLIYYSQIVNDFQKGDIAEGYSVSREKKESFPLTVTSAQKNPTAFYLCASSIGQGRSKNIQYFGAGTRLSVL.